The 8 T cell receptor beta chains given below trace back to one sample, sequenced in a study of blood T cell repertoires in COVID-19. The method was immunoSEQ multiplex PCR; TCRdb's version includes in-frame clones alone and lacks a portion of them. The table shows 60,000 to 80,000 clones, with roughly 84% occurring only once. Sequencing was carried out using peripheral blood. The source is a man aged 45-65 years with active COVID-19.

Only one count was recorded for this clone. The chain links TRBV7-2 to TRBJ2-7, with D perhaps TRBD2 (6 bases). Germline CDR1 reads SGHTA; CDR2 reads FQGNSA. V shed 3 bases and J shed 3 bases, with 12 bases lying between them. There are 14 residues in the CDR3. CDR3 coding DNA: TGTGCCAGCAGCTTGTGGGGGGTAGACTACGAGCAGTACTTC. Translated: CASSLWGVDYEQYF.

CDR3 bases: TGCGCCAGCAGCCAAGATTTAACAGTGGGCTACGAGCAGTACTTC. Translated, it gives CASSQDLTVGYEQYF. The rearrangement joins TRBV4-3 to TRBJ2-7; no clear D gene. CDR3 length: 15 residues. Germline loops: CDR1 LGHNA, CDR2 YSLEER. Trimming stripped 0 bases from V and 3 bases from J, with 12 bases between.

The chain joins TRBV19 to TRBJ2-3; tentatively, D is TRBD2 (5 bases). The CDR3 sequence is 12 residues long. Germline V gene lookup returns CDR1 LNHDA and CDR2 SQIVND (reference sequence). V lost 6 bases, J lost 6 bases, and 10 bases lay in between. CDR3 DNA sequence: TGTGCCAGTAGGTTATCGGGGGATACGCAGTATTTT. This gives the protein CASRLSGDTQYF.

CDR3 sequence reads: CASRKTVGLDTQYF. DNA of the CDR3: TGTGCCAGCAGAAAGACAGTGGGATTGGATACGCAGTATTTT. J is TRBJ2-3 and V is TRBV2; D is perhaps TRBD1 (5 bases). The CDR3 loop spans 14 amino acids. Germline V gene lookup returns CDR1 SNHLY and CDR2 FYNNEI. V was pared by 6 bases and J by 6 bases, with 16 bases between.

The rearrangement joins TRBV6-6 to TRBJ1-1; the D gene is possibly TRBD1 (5 bases). This CDR3 spans 15 amino acids. Trimming shortened V by 6 bases and J by 1 base, and 15 bases separated the two germline ends. Germline values: CDR1 MNHNY, CDR2 SVGAGI (reference sequence). CDR3 coding DNA: TGTGCCAGCAGATCCTACGGACAAGGGAACACTGAAGCTTTCTTT. Translation: CASRSYGQGNTEAFF.

The chain recombines TRBV6-5 with TRBJ2-1, with D perhaps TRBD1 (6 bases). With 6 bases removed from V and 7 bases from J, the gap between germline ends came to 10 bases. Germline V gene lookup returns CDR1 MNHEY and CDR2 SVGAGI. CDR3 length: 12 amino acids. DNA for the CDR3: TGTGCCAGCAGCGTAGGGGGAAATGAGCAGTTCTTC. Encoded protein: CASSVGGNEQFF.

The chain carries TRBV11-2 and TRBJ2-7; the D gene is possibly TRBD1 (5 bases). CDR1 and CDR2 (germline): SGHAT, FQNNGV. This CDR3 is 13 amino acids long. Trimming stripped 4 bases from V and 2 bases from J, with 9 bases between. The CDR3 DNA follows: TGTGCCAGCAGCTCGGACACCACCTACGAGCAGTACTTC. It translates to CASSSDTTYEQYF.

This chain joins TRBV3-1 (or the pseudogene TRBV3-2) and TRBJ2-7; D is perhaps TRBD2 (6 bases). CDR1 is LGHDT and CDR2 is YNNKEL in the germline V gene (reference sequence). Between the trimmed V and J ends, which lost 2 bases and 7 bases, there was a span of 12 bases. The CDR3 is made up of 13 amino acids. The CDR3 sequence is CASSQFFAGEQYF. DNA for the CDR3: TGTGCCAGCAGCCAATTCTTCGCGGGGGAGCAGTACTTC.